A single sample gave rise to the 32 T cell receptor beta chains below, sequenced in a study of blood T cell repertoires in COVID-19. Clones were read by immunoSEQ multiplex PCR, and TCRdb kept only the in-frame ones, dropping some. This sample has around 320,000 clones, with nearly 90% found just once. Sequenced sample: PBMCs or T cells enriched from blood (not recorded which). The receptors derive from a young woman with acute COVID-19.

This chain links TRBV6-5 with TRBJ1-1; D ambiguous. Trimming shortened V by 4 bases and J by 8 bases, and 20 bases separated the two germline ends. The CDR3 spans 15 residues. Germline V gene data show CDR1 as MNHEY and CDR2 as SVGAGI. In nucleotides, the CDR3 is TGTGCCAGCAGTTGGACTCCTCGCCGGTTGGAGGAAGCTTTCTTT. Its translation: CASSWTPRRLEEAFF.

CDR3 sequence (DNA): TGTGCCTGGAGTGCCCGGACAGGACCTGGGCAGTTCTTC. Protein sequence: CAWSARTGPGQFF. The chain employs TRBV30 and TRBJ2-1, with 7 bases matching TRBD1. The junction had 9 bases not matched to a gene; V was cut back by 1 base and J by 12 bases. CDR3 size: 13 residues. The germline V gene encodes CDR1 GTSNPN and CDR2 SVGIG (reference sequence). The full variable domain, in which reference TRBV30 and TRBJ2-1 provide the parts outside the CDR3, is SQTIHQWPATLVQPVGSPLSLECTVEGTSNPNLYWYRQAAGRGLQLLFYSVGIGQISSEVPQNLSASRPQDRQFILSSKKLLLSDSGFYLCAWSARTGPGQFFGPGTRLTVL.

A remark on this clone: In the same sample, other DNA sequences code for this CDR3. The chain couples TRBV28 to TRBJ2-7; 11 bases are shared with TRBD1. V shed 4 bases and J 5 bases; nucleotides not matched to a gene: 1. Germline V lookup: CDR1 MDHEN, CDR2 SYDVKM. The CDR3 runs 13 residues. CDR3 in amino acids: CASSSGQGDEQYF. The CDR3 nucleotides read TGTGCCAGCAGTTCGGGACAGGGGGACGAGCAGTACTTC.

The chain carries TRBV3-1 (or the pseudogene TRBV3-2) and TRBJ2-7; TRBD2 matches 10 bases. CDR3 length equals 15 residues. Trimming cost V 5 bases and J 3 bases; bases outside gene matches: 7. Germline lookup yields CDR1 LGHDT and CDR2 YNNKEL (reference sequence). This chain's CDR3 is CASSYLAGEFYEQYF. As DNA, the CDR3 is TGTGCCAGCAGCTACCTAGCGGGAGAGTTCTACGAGCAGTACTTC.

The chain joins TRBV5-8 to TRBJ2-3; 8 bases align to TRBD1. The trim removed 1 base at V and 4 bases at J, leaving 5 bases unmatched. CDR1 and CDR2 from the germline V gene are SGHTS and YDEGEE. CDR3 length: 15 amino acids. The CDR3 reads CASSLWTGSADTQYF. CDR3 DNA sequence: TGTGCCAGCAGCTTGTGGACAGGGAGTGCAGATACGCAGTATTTT. The whole variable domain, filled in from reference TRBV5-8 and TRBJ2-3, reads EAGVTQSPTHLIKTRGQQATLRCSPISGHTSVYWYQQALGLGLQFLLWYDEGEERNRGNFPPRFSGRQFPNYSSELNVNALELEDSALYLCASSLWTGSADTQYFGPGTRLTVL.

This chain joins TRBV7-9 and TRBJ2-6, with D maybe TRBD2 (6 bases). The CDR3 loop spans 14 amino acids. Trimming removed 6 bases from V and 2 bases from J, with 8 bases in between. Per germline, CDR1 SEHNR and CDR2 FQNEAQ (reference sequence). CDR3 loop: CASRSGAGANVLTF. The DNA for the CDR3 is TGTGCCAGCAGATCGGGGGCTGGGGCCAACGTCCTGACTTTC.

This clone showed up just once. V and J are TRBV7-3 and TRBJ2-1; 7 bases are a match to TRBD1. Germline V gene sequence: CDR1 SGHTA, CDR2 FQGTGA. Unmatched junction bases numbered 6, after V lost 0 bases and J lost 7 bases. The CDR3 consists of 15 residues. The CDR3 sequence is CASSLTDRAFNEQFF. As DNA, the CDR3 is TGTGCCAGCAGCTTAACTGACAGGGCATTTAATGAGCAGTTCTTC.

The V and J genes are TRBV30 and TRBJ2-3; TRBD2 matches at 12 bases. Germline V gives CDR1 GTSNPN, CDR2 SVGIG (reference sequence). Trimming cost V 1 base and J 3 bases; bases outside gene matches: 2. The CDR3 covers 15 residues. CDR3 nucleotide sequence: TGTGCCTGGAGTGGACTAGCGGGAGAAACAGATACGCAGTATTTT. This gives the protein CAWSGLAGETDTQYF.

J is TRBJ2-3 and V is TRBV28; 7 positions match TRBD1. The trim removed 2 bases at V and 2 bases at J, leaving 16 bases unmatched. The CDR3 is made up of 19 amino acids. Germline V gene data show CDR1 as MDHEN and CDR2 as SYDVKM. In DNA, the CDR3 is TGTGCCAGCAGTTTAGGTACAGGGACAGTTGGGGGACACACAGATACGCAGTATTTT. Amino acids: CASSLGTGTVGGHTDTQYF.

This clone was counted a single time. V gene TRBV5-1 combines with J gene TRBJ1-1, with D unclear. The V end was cut by 5 bases, the J end by 1 base, with 6 bases between. The CDR3 covers 12 residues. Per the germline V gene, CDR1 is SGHRS and CDR2 is YFSETQ. CDR3 residues: CASRRPNTEAFF. DNA for the CDR3: TGCGCCAGCAGGAGGCCGAACACTGAAGCTTTCTTT.

The chain has TRBV28 and TRBJ2-7; 7 bases line up with TRBD2. CDR1 MDHEN and CDR2 SYDVKM come from the germline V gene. J lost 2 bases, V lost 6 bases, and 10 bases had no gene match. The CDR3 totals 15 residues. The CDR3 region has the DNA TGTGCCAGCAGCCCTGCGGGGGAAACTACCTACGAGCAGTACTTC. It codes for CASSPAGETTYEQYF.

The chain uses TRBV2 and TRBJ2-7; D is undetermined. The germline CDR1 and CDR2 sequences are SNHLY and FYNNEI. Trimming shortened V by 4 bases and J by 4 bases, and 5 bases separated the two germline ends. The CDR3 loop spans 11 amino acids. The CDR3 region is CASSVVYEQYF. In DNA form, the CDR3 reads TGTGCCAGCAGTGTTGTATACGAGCAGTACTTC.

The J gene is TRBJ2-7, the V gene TRBV28; 7 bases line up with TRBD1. The J segment lost 0 bases and the V segment lost 2 bases, leaving 4 bases of the junction unmatched. The CDR3 has 15 residues. Germline values: CDR1 MDHEN, CDR2 SYDVKM. Written as DNA, the CDR3 is TGTGCCAGCAGTTTAACGGCAGGGGGCTCCTACGAGCAGTACTTC. It translates to CASSLTAGGSYEQYF.

This clone was counted a few times. This chain links TRBV28 with TRBJ2-5; TRBD2 matches 12 bases. The CDR3 is 15 amino acids. V shed 4 bases, J shed 5 bases, and the junction held 5 bases outside the gene matches. CDR1 is MDHEN and CDR2 is SYDVKM in the germline V gene. The CDR3 region has the DNA TGTGCCAGCAGTTCGCTAGCGGGAGGGGGGGAGACCCAGTACTTC. Amino acid sequence: CASSSLAGGGETQYF.

The chain recombines TRBV19 with TRBJ1-5; 7 nucleotides line up with TRBD1. J gave up 4 bases and V 9 bases, and 9 bases lay outside the gene matches. The CDR3 runs 14 residues. Germline CDR1 LNHDA, CDR2 SQIVND (reference sequence). The CDR3 DNA sequence: TGTGCCAGCCTAGACAGGGATAGGAATCAGCCCCAGCATTTT. Translated, it gives CASLDRDRNQPQHF.

V usage is TRBV5-1 and J usage is TRBJ2-3, with D possibly being TRBD2 (5 bases). V lost 7 bases and J 6 bases, leaving 12 bases between the germline ends. The CDR3 is made up of 12 amino acids. Germline-derived CDR1 and CDR2 are SGHRS and YFSETQ. The CDR3: CASGLAEDTQYF. The CDR3 DNA reads TGCGCCAGCGGGCTAGCAGAGGATACGCAGTATTTT. The variable domain in full, with the rest retrieved from reference TRBV5-1 and TRBJ2-3, is KAGVTQTPRYLIKTRGQQVTLSCSPISGHRSVSWYQQTPGQGLQFLFEYFSETQRNKGNFPGRFSGRQFSNSRSEMNVSTLELGDSALYLCASGLAEDTQYFGPGTRLTVL.

The rearrangement joins TRBV18 to TRBJ2-2, with TRBD2 matching over 8 bases. Germline CDR1 reads KGHSH; CDR2 reads LQKENI. Trimming at V came to 2 bases and at J to 3 bases, leaving 5 bases not matched to a gene. The CDR3 is 16 amino acids. The CDR3 DNA sequence: TGTGCCAGCTCACCAATGGCGGGAGGTGACACCGGGGAGCTGTTTTTT. This gives the protein CASSPMAGGDTGELFF.

This chain uses TRBV28 with TRBJ1-4, with 8 bases fitting TRBD1. V was clipped by 6 bases and J by 8 bases; unmatched bases: 8. The CDR3 runs to 14 residues. In germline, CDR1 is MDHEN, CDR2 SYDVKM. The CDR3 sequence is CASRLTGAGEKLFF. The CDR3 DNA follows: TGTGCCAGCAGATTGACAGGGGCAGGGGAAAAACTGTTTTTT.

This clone was seen more than once but under ten times. The chain couples TRBV7-2 to TRBJ1-1; TRBD1 agrees at 10 bases. The CDR3 is made up of 14 amino acids. The germline V gene encodes CDR1 SGHTA and CDR2 FQGNSA. J lost 6 bases, V lost 1 base, and 2 bases had no gene match. The CDR3 spells CASSLGQGAPEAFF. The CDR3 bases are TGTGCCAGCAGCTTAGGACAGGGGGCTCCTGAAGCTTTCTTT.

On this clone itself: Other DNA sequences in this specimen translate into the identical CDR3. The chain combines TRBV7-3 with TRBJ1-1; possibly TRBD1 for D (6 bases). This CDR3 has 14 residues. The V gene's germline CDR1 is SGHTA and CDR2 FQGTGA. Trimming shortened V by 2 bases and J by 0 bases, and 7 bases separated the two germline ends. The CDR3 here is CASSLGGVNTEAFF. The CDR3 DNA reads as TGTGCCAGCAGCTTAGGGGGCGTGAACACTGAAGCTTTCTTT. Full variable domain (rest looked up from reference TRBV7-3 and TRBJ1-1): GAGVSQTPSNKVTEKGKYVELRCDPISGHTALYWYRQSLGQGPEFLIYFQGTGAADDSGLPNDRFFAVRPEGSVSTLKIQRTERGDSAVYLCASSLGGVNTEAFFGQGTRLTVV.

This chain links TRBV6-5 with TRBJ1-1; D is uncertain. Trimming took 7 bases from V and 0 from J, leaving 12 bases between them. Germline V lookup: CDR1 MNHEY, CDR2 SVGAGI. This CDR3 has 14 amino acids. The CDR3 DNA reads as TGTGCCAGCAAGGTGCGGGGTATGAACACTGAAGCTTTCTTT. Translated, it gives CASKVRGMNTEAFF.

Here the CDR3 DNA reads TGCGCCAGCAGCTTGATCGGGGGGGCCCACGAGCAGTACTTC. Translating it yields CASSLIGGAHEQYF. This chain joins TRBV5-1 and TRBJ2-7; 8 bases match TRBD2. Germline loops: CDR1 SGHRS, CDR2 YFSETQ. The CDR3 spans 14 residues. Trimming cost V 1 base and J 5 bases; bases outside gene matches: 5.

The V call is TRBV10-3, the J call TRBJ2-3; 11 bases are a match to TRBD1. Germline-derived CDR1 and CDR2 are ENHRY and SYGVKD. The CDR3 loop spans 17 amino acids. V was pared by 2 bases and J by 0 bases, with 4 bases of the junction left unmatched. CDR3 loop: CAISEGTGGTSTDTQYF. CDR3 in DNA: TGTGCCATCAGTGAGGGGACAGGGGGTACTAGCACAGATACGCAGTATTTT.

In its sample, this clone was seen a few times. The chain has TRBV11-2 and TRBJ2-7, with a possible D match to TRBD1 (5 bases). Germline CDR1 reads SGHAT; CDR2 reads FQNNGV. The V gene lost 1 base and the J gene lost 5 bases, with 12 bases spanning the gap. This CDR3 is built from 14 residues. CDR3 amino acids: CASSLVPGPHEQYF. CDR3 coding DNA: TGTGCCAGCAGCTTAGTACCAGGGCCGCACGAGCAGTACTTC. Full variable domain (rest looked up from reference TRBV11-2 and TRBJ2-7): EAGVAQSPRYKIIEKRQSVAFWCNPISGHATLYWYQQILGQGPKLLIQFQNNGVVDDSQLPKDRFSAERLKGVDSTLKIQPAKLEDSAVYLCASSLVPGPHEQYFGPGTRLTVT.

This sequence joins TRBV24-1 and TRBJ2-1, with 8 bases that match TRBD1. V was clipped by 10 bases and J by 3 bases; unmatched bases: 10. Germline lookup yields CDR1 KGHDR and CDR2 SFDVKD. This CDR3 has 15 residues. CDR3 bases: TGTGCCACAGCACGCGGGACAGGAAACTACAATGAGCAGTTCTTC. Residues: CATARGTGNYNEQFF.

This clone was found a few times. The chain joins TRBV5-4 to TRBJ2-1, with 14 bases lining up with TRBD2. The CDR3 is made up of 17 amino acids. After removal of 4 bases from V and 8 bases from J, the junction contained 11 bases not matched to a gene. Germline V CDR1 and CDR2: SGHNT, YYREEE (reference sequence). The CDR3 region has the DNA TGTGCCAGCAGCCGAAACTCCGGGACTAGCGGGAGTCATGAGCAGTTCTTC. Its protein is CASSRNSGTSGSHEQFF.

The CDR3 sequence: CAWGQGSTYEQYF. The CDR3 DNA sequence: TGTGCCTGGGGACAGGGTTCTACCTACGAGCAGTACTTC. V gene TRBV30 combines with J gene TRBJ2-7, with 8 bases that match TRBD1. The CDR3 has 13 residues. Per germline, CDR1 GTSNPN and CDR2 SVGIG (reference sequence). Trimming at V came to 5 bases and at J to 2 bases, leaving 5 bases not matched to a gene.

This clone was seen a single time. The V call is TRBV5-1, the J call TRBJ1-6, with TRBD1 matching 8 bases. Per the germline V gene, CDR1 is SGHRS and CDR2 is YFSETQ. This CDR3 has 15 residues. The V and J ends lost 0 bases and 10 bases, in that order; junction bases with no gene match: 6. CDR3 bases: TGCGCCAGCAGCTTGGAGGACAGGGCGGACTCACCCCTCCACTTT. Translation: CASSLEDRADSPLHF.

The rearrangement links TRBV27 to TRBJ2-2, with a possible D match to TRBD1 (6 bases). This CDR3 spans 13 amino acids. CDR1 is MNHEY and CDR2 is SMNVEV in the germline V gene (reference sequence). V was clipped by 5 bases and J by 3 bases, with 7 bases between them. CDR3 residues: CASSHRDTGELFF. The CDR3 DNA is TGTGCCAGCAGTCACAGGGACACCGGGGAGCTGTTTTTT.

This clone was counted once. CDR3 amino acids: CSVEVSVTDTQYF. The CDR3 DNA reads as TGCAGCGTTGAAGTATCGGTGACAGATACGCAGTATTTT. The V call is TRBV29-1, the J call TRBJ2-3, with D uncertain. Germline V gene lookup returns CDR1 SQVTM and CDR2 ANQGSEA. The CDR3 totals 13 residues. V was pared by 1 base and J by 3 bases, with 8 bases between.

The sample holds one count of this clone. This chain uses TRBV7-3 with TRBJ2-1; tentatively, D is TRBD2 (5 bases). Per germline, CDR1 SGHTA and CDR2 FQGTGA. The germline V and J ends were trimmed by 0 bases and 8 bases, with 14 bases remaining between them. The CDR3 sequence is 15 residues long. Here the CDR3 reads CASSLTGGAGDEQFF. The CDR3 coding sequence is TGTGCCAGCAGCTTAACTGGTGGAGCCGGGGATGAGCAGTTCTTC.

V and J are TRBV24-1 and TRBJ2-3; the D is unclear. The CDR3 is 12 residues long. The germline CDR1 and CDR2 sequences are KGHDR and SFDVKD. Between the trimmed V and J ends, which lost 6 bases and 2 bases, there was a span of 5 bases. The CDR3 DNA follows: TGTGCCACCAGTTCCGTCACAGATACGCAGTATTTT. This codes for CATSSVTDTQYF.